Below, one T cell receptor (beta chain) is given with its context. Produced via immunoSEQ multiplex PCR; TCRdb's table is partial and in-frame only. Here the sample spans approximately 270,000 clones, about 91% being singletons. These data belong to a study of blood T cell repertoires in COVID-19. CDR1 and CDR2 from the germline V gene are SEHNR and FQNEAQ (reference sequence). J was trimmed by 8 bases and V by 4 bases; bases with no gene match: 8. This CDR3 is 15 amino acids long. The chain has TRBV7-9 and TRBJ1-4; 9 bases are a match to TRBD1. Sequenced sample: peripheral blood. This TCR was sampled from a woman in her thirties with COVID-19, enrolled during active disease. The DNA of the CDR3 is TGTGCCAGCAGCTCCCAGATGACAGGGGGAGAAAAACTGTTTTTT. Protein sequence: CASSSQMTGGEKLFF.